The source of this T cell receptor (beta chain) is a study of blood T cell repertoires in COVID-19. Germline V gives CDR1 MDHEN, CDR2 SYDVKM. This CDR3 contains 16 residues. Trimming pared 6 bases from V and 4 bases from J, leaving 16 bases between. Produced via immunoSEQ multiplex PCR; TCRdb's table is partial and in-frame only. The table lists 250,000 to 300,000 clones, around 90% of them singletons. This clonotype originated in a woman in her sixties with COVID-19, enrolled during active disease. The chain is built from TRBV28 and TRBJ1-6; D not certain. Sample: peripheral blood. CDR3 nucleotide sequence: TGTGCCAGCAGCCCCCCACGCCGGACTTATAATTCACCCCTCCACTTT. Translating it yields CASSPPRRTYNSPLHF.